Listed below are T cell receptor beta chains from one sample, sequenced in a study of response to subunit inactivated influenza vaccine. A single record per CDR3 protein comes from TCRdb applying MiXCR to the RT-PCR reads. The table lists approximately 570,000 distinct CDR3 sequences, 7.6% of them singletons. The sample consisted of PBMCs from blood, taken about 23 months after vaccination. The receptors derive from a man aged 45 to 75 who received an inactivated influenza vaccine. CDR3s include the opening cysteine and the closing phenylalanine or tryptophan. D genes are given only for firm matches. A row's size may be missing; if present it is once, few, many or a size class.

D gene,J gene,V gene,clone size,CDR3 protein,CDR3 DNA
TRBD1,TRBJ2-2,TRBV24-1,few,CATSDFRTGPNTGELFF,TGTGCCACCAGTGATTTTCGGACAGGGCCGAACACCGGGGAGCTGTTTTTT
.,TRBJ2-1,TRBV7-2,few,CASSLGLIYNEQFF,TGTGCCAGCAGCTTAGGACTTATCTACAATGAGCAGTTCTTC
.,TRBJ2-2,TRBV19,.,CASSMARAHTGELFF,TGTGCCAGTAGTATGGCCAGGGCCCACACCGGGGAGCTGTTTTTT
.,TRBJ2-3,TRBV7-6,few,CASRMASGTDTQYF,TGTGCCAGCAGAATGGCTAGCGGCACAGATACGCAGTATTTT
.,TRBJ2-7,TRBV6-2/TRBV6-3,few,CASSTGEIASRQYF,TGTGCCAGCAGTACCGGGGAGATCGCTAGTAGGCAGTACTTC
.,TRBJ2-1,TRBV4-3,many,CASSQQLGISRNEQFF,TGCGCCAGCAGCCAACAACTAGGAATTAGTCGCAATGAGCAGTTCTTC
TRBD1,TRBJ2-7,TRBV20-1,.,CSAYYAGGSYEQYF,TGCAGTGCTTACTATGCAGGGGGTTCCTACGAGCAGTACTTC
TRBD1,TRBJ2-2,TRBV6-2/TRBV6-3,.,CASSPPGQGRTGELFF,TGTGCCAGCAGTCCCCCGGGACAGGGTAGGACCGGGGAGCTGTTTTTT
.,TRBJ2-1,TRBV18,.,CASSPNQGRYNEQFF,TGTGCCAGCTCACCTAACCAGGGGCGCTACAATGAGCAGTTCTTC
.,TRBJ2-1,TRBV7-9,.,CASSDRRVGRGDEQFF,TGTGCCAGCAGCGACCGCCGGGTCGGCCGTGGCGATGAGCAGTTCTTC
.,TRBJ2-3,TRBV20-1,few,CSARDLRLADTQYF,TGCAGTGCTAGAGACCTTAGGTTGGCGGATACGCAGTATTTT
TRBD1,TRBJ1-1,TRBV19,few,CASSTPTGAMNTEAFF,TGTGCCAGTAGTACCCCGACAGGGGCCATGAACACTGAAGCTTTCTTT
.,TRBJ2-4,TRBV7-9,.,CASSLAVIAKNIQYF,TGTGCCAGCAGCTTAGCGGTAATCGCCAAAAACATTCAGTACTTC
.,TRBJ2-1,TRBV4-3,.,CASSLSVQTVQFF,TGCGCCAGCAGCCTAAGTGTTCAGACGGTCCAGTTCTTC
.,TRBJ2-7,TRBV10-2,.,CASSEGAGTYEQYF,TGCGCCAGCAGTGAGGGGGCAGGGACCTACGAGCAGTACTTC
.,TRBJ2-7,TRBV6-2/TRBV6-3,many,CASSYVDYEQYF,TGTGCCAGCAGTTACGTGGACTACGAGCAGTACTTC
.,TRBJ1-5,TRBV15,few,CATSRDLSGINQPQHF,TGTGCCACCAGCAGAGATCTCTCAGGTATCAATCAGCCCCAGCATTTT
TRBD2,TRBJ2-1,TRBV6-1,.,CASRPTSGSTYNEQFF,TGTGCCAGCAGGCCGACTAGCGGCAGTACCTACAATGAGCAGTTCTTC
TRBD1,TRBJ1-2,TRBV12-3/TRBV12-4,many,CASTGTANGYTF,TGTGCCAGCACCGGGACAGCTAATGGCTACACCTTC
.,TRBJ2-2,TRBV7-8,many,CASRLEGELFF,TGTGCCAGCAGACTAGAGGGGGAGCTGTTTTTT
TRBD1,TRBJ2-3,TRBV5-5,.,CASYRQGSPDTQYF,TGTGCCAGTTACCGACAGGGGAGCCCAGATACGCAGTATTTT
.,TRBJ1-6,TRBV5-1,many,CASKARTGLENSPLHF,TGCGCCAGCAAGGCCCGTACAGGGTTGGAAAATTCACCCCTCCACTTT
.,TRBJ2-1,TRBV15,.,CATSRPGTNYNEQFF,TGTGCCACCAGCAGACCCGGGACGAACTACAATGAGCAGTTCTTC
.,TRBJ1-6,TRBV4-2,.,CASSQGSNEGSYNSPLHF,TGTGCCAGCAGCCAAGGGAGTAATGAGGGGTCCTATAATTCACCCCTCCACTTT
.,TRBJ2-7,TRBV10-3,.,CAIGQDYYEQYF,TGTGCCATTGGACAGGACTACTACGAGCAGTACTTC
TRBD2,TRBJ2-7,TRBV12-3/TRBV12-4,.,CASSFGFGSGSYEQYF,TGTGCCAGCAGTTTTGGGTTCGGTAGCGGGTCCTACGAGCAGTACTTC
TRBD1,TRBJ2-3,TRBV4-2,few,CASSQAVRTGLVTDTQYF,TGTGCCAGCAGCCAAGCCGTCCGGACAGGGCTCGTTACAGATACGCAGTATTTT
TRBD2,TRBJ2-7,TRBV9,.,CASSSYSGRPYEQYF,TGTGCCAGCAGCTCCTACAGCGGGAGGCCTTACGAGCAGTACTTC
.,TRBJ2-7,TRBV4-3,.,CASSRLEWDEQYF,TGCGCCAGCAGCCGTCTTGAGTGGGACGAGCAGTACTTC
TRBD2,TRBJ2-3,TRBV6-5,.,CASSYGEGDTQYF,TGTGCCAGCAGTTACGGGGAGGGCGATACGCAGTATTTT
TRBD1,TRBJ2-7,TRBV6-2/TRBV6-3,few,CASSYSIPGDRGPTGYEQYF,TGTGCCAGCAGTTACTCGATCCCCGGGGACAGGGGGCCCACCGGTTACGAGCAGTACTTC
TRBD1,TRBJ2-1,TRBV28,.,CASRRSGGAYNEQFF,TGTGCCAGCAGGAGGTCAGGGGGCGCCTACAATGAGCAGTTCTTC
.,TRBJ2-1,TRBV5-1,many,CASSLGPQLNNEQFF,TGCGCCAGCAGCTTGGGGCCACAACTGAACAATGAGCAGTTCTTC
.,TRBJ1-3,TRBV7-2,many,CASSPQESLSGNTIYF,TGTGCCAGCAGCCCACAGGAATCCCTCTCTGGAAACACCATATATTTT
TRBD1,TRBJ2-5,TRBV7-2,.,CASSARAGGKETQYF,TGTGCCAGCAGCGCACGGGCAGGGGGAAAAGAGACCCAGTACTTC
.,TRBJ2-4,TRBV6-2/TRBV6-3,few,CASSYNSRRDLAKNIQYF,TGTGCCAGCAGTTATAATTCTCGTAGAGACCTAGCCAAAAACATTCAGTACTTC
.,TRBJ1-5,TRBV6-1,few,CASSGTLYSNQPQHF,TGTGCCAGCAGTGGGACGTTGTATAGCAATCAGCCCCAGCATTTT
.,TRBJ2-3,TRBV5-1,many,CASSFGQDGDTQYF,TGCGCCAGCAGCTTTGGGCAGGATGGGGATACGCAGTATTTT
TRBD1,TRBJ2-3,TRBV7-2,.,CASRKRTGYTDTQYF,TGTGCCAGCAGGAAACGGACAGGGTACACAGATACGCAGTATTTT
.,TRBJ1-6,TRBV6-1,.,CASSAPGSYRNSPLHF,TGTGCCAGCAGTGCCCCGGGGTCCTACCGCAATTCACCCCTCCACTTT
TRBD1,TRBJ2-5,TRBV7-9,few,CASDSRDRDSETQYF,TGTGCCAGCGACTCCCGGGACAGGGATTCGGAGACCCAGTACTTC
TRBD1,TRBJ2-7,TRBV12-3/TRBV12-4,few,CASSSRQGAHEQYF,TGTGCCAGCAGTTCACGACAGGGGGCCCACGAGCAGTACTTC
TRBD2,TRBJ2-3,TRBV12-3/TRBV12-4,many,CASSLGLAGPDTQYF,TGTGCCAGCAGTTTAGGTCTAGCGGGTCCCGATACGCAGTATTTT
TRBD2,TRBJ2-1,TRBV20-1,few,CSATSSGRDYNEQFF,TGCAGTGCGACTTCTAGCGGGAGGGACTACAATGAGCAGTTCTTC
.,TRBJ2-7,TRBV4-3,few,CASSQDWAREYEQYF,TGCGCCAGCAGCCAAGATTGGGCCAGGGAATACGAGCAGTACTTC
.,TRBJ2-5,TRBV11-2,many,CASSSPGHQETQYF,TGTGCCAGCAGCTCACCGGGACACCAAGAGACCCAGTACTTC
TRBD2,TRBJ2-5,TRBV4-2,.,CASSRTSGNQETQYF,TGTGCCAGCAGCCGGACTAGCGGTAACCAAGAGACCCAGTACTTC
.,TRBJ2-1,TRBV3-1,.,CASRQDTSGSYNEQFF,TGTGCCAGCAGGCAGGACACGTCAGGCTCCTACAATGAGCAGTTCTTC
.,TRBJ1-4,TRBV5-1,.,CASSQKLGGAEKLSF,TGCGCCAGCAGTCAGAAATTGGGGGGTGCTGAAAAACTGTCTTTT
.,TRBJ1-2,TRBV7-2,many,CASSPSQNYGYTF,TGTGCCAGCAGCCCCAGTCAAAACTATGGCTACACCTTC
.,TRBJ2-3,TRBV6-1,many,CASSPGTRISSPTDTQYF,TGTGCCAGCAGTCCTGGAACGCGAATATCATCCCCCACAGATACGCAGTATTTT
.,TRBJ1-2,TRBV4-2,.,CASSYRETDNYGYTF,TGTGCCAGCAGCTACCGGGAAACTGACAACTATGGCTACACCTTC